One T cell receptor beta chain is described in this entry. The antigen remains unidentified. The data were produced by immunoSEQ multiplex PCR, yet TCRdb's version contains in-frame clones alone and is incomplete. In the table there are roughly 51,000 clones, more than 70% of which are singletons. This CDR3 spans 14 amino acids. Germline V gene sequence: CDR1 SNHLY, CDR2 FYNNEI. Deletions cut 4 bases from V and 2 bases from J, with 12 bases between. Specified time point: pretreatment peripheral blood. Urothelial carcinoma, locally advanced or metastatic, affected the patients. Samples spanned pretreatment and treatment, with 1 to 8 time points per patient. The data are from a study of PD-L1 blockade in urothelial cancer. Study information: Blood was tested 3 weeks (second dose) and 6 weeks into treatment. Findings of the study overall: Durable-benefit patients had greater expansion of tumor-associated blood clones at 3 weeks.

The sample here was PBMCs, taken around atezolizumab (anti-PD-L1) treatment. This chain uses TRBV2 with TRBJ2-7; possibly TRBD1 for D (6 bases). The sequence was obtained from a man in his sixties with urothelial cancer. For the CDR3, the DNA is TGTGCCAGCAGTGGACAGGCTATCACCTACGAGCAGTACTTC. This sequence encodes CASSGQAITYEQYF. Full variable domain (missing parts from reference TRBV2 and TRBJ2-7): EPEVTQTPSHQVTQMGQEVILRCVPISNHLYFYWYRQILGQKVEFLVSFYNNEISEKSEIFDDQFSVERPDGSNFTLKIRSTKLEDSAMYFCASSGQAITYEQYFGPGTRLTVT.